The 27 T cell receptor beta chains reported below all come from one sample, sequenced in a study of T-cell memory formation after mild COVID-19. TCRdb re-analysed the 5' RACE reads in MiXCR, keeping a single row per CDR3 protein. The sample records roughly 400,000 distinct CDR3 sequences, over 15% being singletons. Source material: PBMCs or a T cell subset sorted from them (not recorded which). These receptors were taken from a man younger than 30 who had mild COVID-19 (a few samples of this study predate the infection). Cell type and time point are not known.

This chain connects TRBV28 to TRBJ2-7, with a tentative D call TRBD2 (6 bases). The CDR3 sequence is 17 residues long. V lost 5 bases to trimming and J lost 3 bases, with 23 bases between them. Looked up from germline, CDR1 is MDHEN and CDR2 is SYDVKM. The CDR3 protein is CASSRPPRGEAFYEQYV. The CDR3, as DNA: TGTGCCAGCAGTCGACCACCCCGCGGGGAAGCCTTCTACGAGCAGTACGTC.

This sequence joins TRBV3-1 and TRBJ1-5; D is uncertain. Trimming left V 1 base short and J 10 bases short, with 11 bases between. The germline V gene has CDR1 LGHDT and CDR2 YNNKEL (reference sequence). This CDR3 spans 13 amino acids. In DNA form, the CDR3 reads TGTGCCAGCAGCCAAGGTACACCCCAACCCCAGCATTTT. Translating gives CASSQGTPQPQHF.

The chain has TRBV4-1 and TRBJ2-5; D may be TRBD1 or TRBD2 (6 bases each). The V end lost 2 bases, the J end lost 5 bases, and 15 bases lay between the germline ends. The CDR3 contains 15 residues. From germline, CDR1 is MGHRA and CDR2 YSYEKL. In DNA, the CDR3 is TGCGCCAGCAGCCAATCGAGGGGGGAAATCGAGACCCAGTACTTC. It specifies CASSQSRGEIETQYF.

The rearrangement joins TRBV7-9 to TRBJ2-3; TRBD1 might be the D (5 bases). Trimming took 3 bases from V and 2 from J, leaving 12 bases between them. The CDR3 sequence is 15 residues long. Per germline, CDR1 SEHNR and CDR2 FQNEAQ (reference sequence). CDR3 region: CASSFRAATTDTQYF. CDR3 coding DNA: TGTGCCAGCAGCTTCAGGGCAGCCACCACAGATACGCAGTATTTT.

The CDR3 region is CASSLSGFGYTF. CDR3 nucleotides: TGTGCCAGCAGTTTGTCAGGGTTTGGCTACACCTTC. V is TRBV28 and J is TRBJ1-2; TRBD1 is a possible D gene (5 bases). The V end was cut by 3 bases, the J end by 7 bases, with 9 bases between. Germline CDR1 MDHEN, CDR2 SYDVKM. The CDR3 consists of 12 residues.

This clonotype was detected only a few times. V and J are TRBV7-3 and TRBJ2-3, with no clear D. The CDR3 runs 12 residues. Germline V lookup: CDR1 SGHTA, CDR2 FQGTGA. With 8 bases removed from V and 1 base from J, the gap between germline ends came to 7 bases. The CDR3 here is CASGPGTDTQYF. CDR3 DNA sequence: TGTGCCAGCGGTCCTGGCACAGATACGCAGTATTTT.

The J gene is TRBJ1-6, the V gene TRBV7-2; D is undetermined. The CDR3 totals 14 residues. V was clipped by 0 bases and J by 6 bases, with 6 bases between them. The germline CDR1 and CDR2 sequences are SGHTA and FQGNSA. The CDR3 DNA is TGTGCCAGCAGCTTAGCGGGCATTAATTCACCCCTCCACTTT. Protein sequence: CASSLAGINSPLHF.

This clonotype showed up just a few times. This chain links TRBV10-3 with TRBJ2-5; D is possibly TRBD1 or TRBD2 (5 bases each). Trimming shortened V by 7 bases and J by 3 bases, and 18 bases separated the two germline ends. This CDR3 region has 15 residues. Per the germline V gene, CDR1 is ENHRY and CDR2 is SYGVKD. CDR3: CAIKRDRYSEETQYF. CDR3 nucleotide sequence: TGTGCCATCAAGAGGGACCGTTACAGTGAAGAGACCCAGTACTTC.

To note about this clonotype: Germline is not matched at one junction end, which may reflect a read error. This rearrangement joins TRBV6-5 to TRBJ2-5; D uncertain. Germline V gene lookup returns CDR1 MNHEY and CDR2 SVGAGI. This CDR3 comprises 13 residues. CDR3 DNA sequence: TGTGCCAGCAGTACCTCCTCGGAGACTCCAATGAACTTC. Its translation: CASSTSSETPMNF.

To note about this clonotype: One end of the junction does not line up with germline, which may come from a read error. DNA of the CDR3: TGTGCCAGCAGCTTAGTGGCCCTCCACAATGAGCCCCAGCATTTT. This encodes CASSLVALHNEPQHF. The rearrangement links TRBV7-2 to TRBJ1-5; D is unclear. Germline V gene sequence: CDR1 SGHTA, CDR2 FQGNSA. This CDR3 spans 15 amino acids.

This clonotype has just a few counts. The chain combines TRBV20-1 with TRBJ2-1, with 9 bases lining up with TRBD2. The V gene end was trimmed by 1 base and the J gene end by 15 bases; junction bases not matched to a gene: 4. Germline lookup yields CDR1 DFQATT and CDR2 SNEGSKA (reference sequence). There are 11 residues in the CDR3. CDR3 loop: CSARGPGLAFF. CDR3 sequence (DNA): TGCAGTGCTAGAGGCCCGGGACTAGCGTTCTTC.

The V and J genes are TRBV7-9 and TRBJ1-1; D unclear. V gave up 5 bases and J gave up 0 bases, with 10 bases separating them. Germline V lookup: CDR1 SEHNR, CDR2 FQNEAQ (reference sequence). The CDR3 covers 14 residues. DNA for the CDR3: TGTGCCAGCAGCCAGGCACAGATGAACACTGAAGCTTTCTTT. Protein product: CASSQAQMNTEAFF.

This chain's CDR3 is CSAAGTGNQPQHF. CDR3 DNA sequence: TGCAGTGCGGCCGGGACTGGTAATCAGCCCCAGCATTTT. The chain combines TRBV20-1 with TRBJ1-5, with D perhaps matching TRBD1 (5 bases). The CDR3 runs 13 residues. Trimming took off 6 bases at V and 4 bases at J, with 13 bases between the two ends. Germline V gene data show CDR1 as DFQATT and CDR2 as SNEGSKA (reference sequence).

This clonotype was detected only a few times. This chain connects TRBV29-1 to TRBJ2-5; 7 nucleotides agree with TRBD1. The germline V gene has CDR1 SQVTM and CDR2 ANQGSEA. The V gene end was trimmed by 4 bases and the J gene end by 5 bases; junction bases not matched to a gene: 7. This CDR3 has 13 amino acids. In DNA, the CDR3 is TGCAGCGTTGTAGGGGGCTGGTTGGAGACCCAGTACTTC. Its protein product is CSVVGGWLETQYF.

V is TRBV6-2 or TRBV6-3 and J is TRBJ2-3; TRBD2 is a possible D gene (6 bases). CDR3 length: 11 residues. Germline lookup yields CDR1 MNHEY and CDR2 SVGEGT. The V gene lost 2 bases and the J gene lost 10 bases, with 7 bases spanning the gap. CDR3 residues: CASSYPGAQYF. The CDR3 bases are TGTGCCAGCAGTTACCCGGGGGCGCAGTATTTT.

Here the CDR3 DNA reads TGTGCCACCAGCAGAGATTGGGACAGCTCCTACGAGCAGTACTTC. Encoded protein: CATSRDWDSSYEQYF. J is TRBJ2-7 and V is TRBV15; 7 bases map to TRBD1. V was clipped by 0 bases and J by 0 bases; unmatched bases: 2. Germline V lookup: CDR1 LNHNV, CDR2 YYDKDF (reference sequence). The CDR3 is 15 residues long.

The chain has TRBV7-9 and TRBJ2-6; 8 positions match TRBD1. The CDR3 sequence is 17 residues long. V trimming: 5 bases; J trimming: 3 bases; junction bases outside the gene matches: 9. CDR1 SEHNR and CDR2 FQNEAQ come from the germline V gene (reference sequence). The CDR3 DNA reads TGTGCCAGCAGCCCCGAGGCAGGGGGCTTTGGGGCCAACGTCCTGACTTTC. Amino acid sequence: CASSPEAGGFGANVLTF.

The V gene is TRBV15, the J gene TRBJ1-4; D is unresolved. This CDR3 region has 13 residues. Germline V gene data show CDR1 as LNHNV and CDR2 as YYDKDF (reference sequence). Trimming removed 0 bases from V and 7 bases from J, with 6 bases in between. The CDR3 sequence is CATSRDKGEKLFF. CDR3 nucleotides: TGTGCCACCAGCAGAGATAAGGGTGAAAAACTGTTTTTT. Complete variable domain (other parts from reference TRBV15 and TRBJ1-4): DAMVIQNPRYQVTQFGKPVTLSCSQTLNHNVMYWYQQKSSQAPKLLFHYYDKDFNNEADTPDNFQSRRPNTSFCFLDIRSPGLGDTAMYLCATSRDKGEKLFFGSGTQLSVL.

The CDR3 here is CASGRGTYEQYV. CDR3 nucleotides: TGTGCCAGCGGCCGGGGGACCTACGAGCAGTACGTC. V gene TRBV5-6 combines with J gene TRBJ2-7; weak D call: TRBD2 (6 bases). Germline V gene data show CDR1 as SGHDT and CDR2 as YYEEEE. Trimming shortened V by 7 bases and J by 2 bases, and 10 bases separated the two germline ends. The CDR3 is 12 amino acids.

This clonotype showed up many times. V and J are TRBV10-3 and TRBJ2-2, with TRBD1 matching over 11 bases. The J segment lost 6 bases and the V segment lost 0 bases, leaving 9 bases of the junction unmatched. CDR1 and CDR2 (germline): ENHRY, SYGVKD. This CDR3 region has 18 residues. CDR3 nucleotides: TGTGCCATCAGTGAGTCCTACCCAGGACAGGGGGCCTCCGGGGAGCTGTTTTTT. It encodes CAISESYPGQGASGELFF.

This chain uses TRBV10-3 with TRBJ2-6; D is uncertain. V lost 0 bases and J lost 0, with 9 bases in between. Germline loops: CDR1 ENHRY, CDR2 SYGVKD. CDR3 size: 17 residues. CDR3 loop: CAISESTRVSGANVLTF. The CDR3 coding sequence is TGTGCCATCAGTGAGTCGACTCGGGTCTCTGGGGCCAACGTCCTGACTTTC.

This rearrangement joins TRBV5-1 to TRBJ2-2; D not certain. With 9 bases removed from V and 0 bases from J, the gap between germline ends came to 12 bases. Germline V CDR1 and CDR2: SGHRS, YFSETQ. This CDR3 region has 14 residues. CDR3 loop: CAITIAANTGELFF. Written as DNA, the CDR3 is TGCGCCATCACTATCGCAGCGAACACCGGGGAGCTGTTTTTT.

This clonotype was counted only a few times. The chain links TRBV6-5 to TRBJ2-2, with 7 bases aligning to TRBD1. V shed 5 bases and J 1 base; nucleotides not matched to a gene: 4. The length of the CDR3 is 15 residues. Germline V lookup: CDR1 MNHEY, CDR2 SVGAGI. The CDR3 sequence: CASSRDSQNTGELFF. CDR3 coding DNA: TGTGCCAGCAGTAGGGACAGTCAGAACACCGGGGAGCTGTTTTTT.

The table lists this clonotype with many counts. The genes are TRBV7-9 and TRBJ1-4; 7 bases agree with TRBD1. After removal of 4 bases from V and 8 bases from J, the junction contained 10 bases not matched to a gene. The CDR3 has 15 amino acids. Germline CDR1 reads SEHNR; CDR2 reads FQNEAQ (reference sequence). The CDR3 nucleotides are TGTGCCAGCAGCTCACGACAGGGAATAGAGGAAAAACTGTTTTTT. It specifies CASSSRQGIEEKLFF.

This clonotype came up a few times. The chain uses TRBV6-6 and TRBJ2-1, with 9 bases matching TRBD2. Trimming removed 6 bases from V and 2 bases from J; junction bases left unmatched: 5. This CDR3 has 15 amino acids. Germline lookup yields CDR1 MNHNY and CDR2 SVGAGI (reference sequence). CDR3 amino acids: CASRPTSGTYNEQFF. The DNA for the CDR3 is TGTGCCAGCAGACCGACTAGCGGTACCTACAATGAGCAGTTCTTC.

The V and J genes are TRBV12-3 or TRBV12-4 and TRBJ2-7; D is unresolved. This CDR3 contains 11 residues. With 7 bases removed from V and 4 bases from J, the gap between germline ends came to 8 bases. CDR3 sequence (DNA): TGTGCCAGCAAAGGTTCTTACGAGCAGTACTTC. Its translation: CASKGSYEQYF.

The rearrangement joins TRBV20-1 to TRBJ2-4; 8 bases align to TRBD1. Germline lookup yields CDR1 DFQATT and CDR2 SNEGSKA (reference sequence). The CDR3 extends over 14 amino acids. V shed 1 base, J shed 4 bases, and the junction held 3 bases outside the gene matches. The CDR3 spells CSARATGEKNIQYF. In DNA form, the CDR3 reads TGCAGTGCTAGAGCGACAGGGGAAAAAAACATTCAGTACTTC.